Described below is a single T cell receptor (beta chain) sequence and its context. Its antigen is not known. The data were taken from a study of shared clonotypes between healthy human individuals. V lost 2 bases and J 5 bases, leaving 15 bases between the germline ends. Per the germline V gene, CDR1 is MNHEY and CDR2 is SVGAGI. This CDR3 contains 15 residues. Study observations and caveats: What naive subsets generally showed was a larger estimated richness than memory subsets showed.

The assay was carried out at the deep level. The protocol was immunoSEQ multiplex PCR, while the TCRdb copy is restricted to in-frame clones and leaves out a portion. The repertoire holds about 2 million clones, with about 95% as singletons. All donors qualified as healthy HIV-negative adults and had experienced no recent acute infections or vaccinations. The sequence was obtained from a man younger than 30 in good health. The specimen was naive CD4+ T cells sorted from blood. Subset denoted: CD45RA+ positively selected. The genes are TRBV6-5 and TRBJ2-5, with D maybe TRBD1 (6 bases). The CDR3 region has the DNA TGTGCCAGCAGTTACCACAGGGACACCTTGGAGACCCAGTACTTC. Amino acid sequence: CASSYHRDTLETQYF.